This is a list of T cell receptor beta chains from one sample in a study of cytomegalovirus exposure and HLA in healthy donors. Profiling relied on immunoSEQ multiplex PCR, and the TCRdb table lists in-frame clones only, not all of them. The profile shows roughly 120,000 clones, 77% of them singletons. The sample consisted of PBMCs. The receptors here all came from a man between 18 and 35 years old in good health and CMV-seropositive. CDR3s include the opening cysteine and the closing phenylalanine or tryptophan. The D gene is left open where the match is weak. For some rows the clone size is stated as once, few or many, or as a class when expanded; others skip it.

cdr3_aa cdr3_nt j_call v_call d_call clone_size
CASTESTEAFF TGTGCCAGCACCGAGAGCACTGAAGCTTTCTTT TRBJ1-1 TRBV11-2 - -
CASSESHPGQNSPLHF TGTGCCAGCAGTGAATCCCACCCGGGACAGAATTCACCCCTCCACTTT TRBJ1-6 TRBV25-1 TRBD1 once
CASSLNPGGEKLFF TGCGCCAGCAGCCTAAATCCGGGTGGGGAAAAACTGTTTTTT TRBJ1-4 TRBV4-1 - -
CASSQDGGAYREQFF TGTGCCAGCAGCCAAGATGGCGGGGCCTACAGGGAGCAGTTCTTC TRBJ2-1 TRBV14 - -
CASSDTGTSGNEQFF TGTGCCAGCAGTGATACCGGGACTAGCGGGAACGAGCAGTTCTTC TRBJ2-1 TRBV25-1 TRBD2 -
CASSSRDRGLQPQHF TGTGCCAGCAGCTCCAGGGACAGGGGGCTTCAGCCCCAGCATTTT TRBJ1-5 TRBV5-8 TRBD1 few
CASSAETGDNQPQHF TGTGCCAGCAGCGCAGAGACAGGGGACAATCAGCCCCAGCATTTT TRBJ1-5 TRBV7-2 TRBD1 few
CASSPSGGSYNEQFF TGTGCCAGCAGTCCTAGCGGGGGCTCCTACAATGAGCAGTTCTTC TRBJ2-1 TRBV27 TRBD2 -
CASTPTGKGTDTQYF TGTGCCAGCACCCCGACAGGGAAGGGAACAGATACGCAGTATTTT TRBJ2-3 TRBV7-6 TRBD1 -
CASSRLPAGLQETQYF TGCGCCAGCAGCCGCCTGCCAGCGGGGTTACAAGAGACCCAGTACTTC TRBJ2-5 TRBV4-1 TRBD2 -